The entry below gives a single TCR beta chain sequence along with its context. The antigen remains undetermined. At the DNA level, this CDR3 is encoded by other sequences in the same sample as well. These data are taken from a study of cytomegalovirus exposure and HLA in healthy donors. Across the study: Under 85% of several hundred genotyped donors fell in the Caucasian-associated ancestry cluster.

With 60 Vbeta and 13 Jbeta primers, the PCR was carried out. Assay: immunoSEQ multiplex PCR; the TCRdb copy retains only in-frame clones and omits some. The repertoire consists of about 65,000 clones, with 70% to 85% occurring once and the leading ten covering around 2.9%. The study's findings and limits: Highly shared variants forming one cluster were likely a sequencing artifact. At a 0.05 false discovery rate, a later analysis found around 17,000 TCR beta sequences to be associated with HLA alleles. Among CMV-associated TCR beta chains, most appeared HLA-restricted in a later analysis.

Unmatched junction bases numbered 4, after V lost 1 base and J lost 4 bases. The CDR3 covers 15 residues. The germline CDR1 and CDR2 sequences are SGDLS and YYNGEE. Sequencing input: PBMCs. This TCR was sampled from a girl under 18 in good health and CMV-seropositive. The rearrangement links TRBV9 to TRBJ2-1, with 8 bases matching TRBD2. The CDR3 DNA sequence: TGTGCCAGCAGCGTAATTAGCGGGGCGTACAATGAGCAGTTCTTC. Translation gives CASSVISGAYNEQFF.